The present entry profiles one T cell receptor beta chain with its context. Seattle researchers signed up patients amid active infection and tracked them longitudinally. This CDR3 has 16 residues. Per germline, CDR1 SGHAT and CDR2 FQNNGV. Trimming took off 3 bases at V and 0 bases at J, with 13 bases between the two ends. These data belong to a study of blood T cell repertoires in COVID-19. The overall study: Spain, Italy and the United States supplied samples that represented acute and convalescent COVID-19. The analysed material was cDNA or gDNA that came from T cells, B-cell-depleted T cells, or PBMCs.

In the original workflow: How many nucleated cells were present was estimated from reference gene primer amplification. Produced via immunoSEQ multiplex PCR; TCRdb's table is partial and in-frame only. Clonal size and the V and J genes are those of that table, whereas D and trimming came from the DNA. The sample holds about 300,000 clones; around 85% are singletons and the top ten take roughly 1.5%. The sequenced sample was peripheral blood. The chain couples TRBV11-2 to TRBJ2-3; D may be TRBD2 (7 bases). The receptor comes from a human donor with COVID-19, enrolled during active disease. The donor label of this sample is uncertain. The CDR3 region has the DNA TGTGCCAGCAGCTTGGGCGGGGGCAGGAGCACAGATACGCAGTATTTT. This sequence encodes CASSLGGGRSTDTQYF.